The rows below give T cell receptor beta chains drawn from one sample of a study of OX40 agonist ivuxolimab in advanced cancers. Using immunoSEQ multiplex PCR, the repertoire was profiled, and TCRdb retains in-frame clones only, with some absent. The repertoire has 130,000 or so clones, 90% to 95% of them found once; the top ten carry more than 0.8%. The sample in question was CD4+ or CD8+ T cells sorted from blood, obtained in a trial of the OX40 agonist ivuxolimab. The receptors here all came from an adult with an advanced solid tumor such as melanoma, head and neck, liver or kidney cancer. The CDR3 runs from the conserved cysteine through the conserved F or W. The D gene is left open where the match is weak. The listing skips clone size in some rows; elsewhere it reads once, few, many or a size class.

j_gene	d_gene	abundance	v_gene	CDR3nt	CDR3aa
TRBJ2-7	-	once	TRBV20-1	TGCAGTGCAGAATTTCAGACCGAGCAGTACTTC	CSAEFQTEQYF
TRBJ1-4	-	-	TRBV19	TGTGCCAGTAGTATCTTAGGGGCAACTAATGAAAAACTGTTTTTT	CASSILGATNEKLFF
TRBJ1-6	-	-	TRBV2	TGTGCCAGCAGTCAGGGCCTACTTTTTCTACCCCTCCACTTT	CASSQGLLFLPLHF
TRBJ2-5	-	-	TRBV5-1	TGCGCCAGCAGCGTCCTAAGCCAAGAGACCCAGTACTTC	CASSVLSQETQYF
TRBJ2-6	-	-	TRBV18	TGTGCCAGCTCACCACTAAGCTCTGGGGCCAACGTCCTGACTTTC	CASSPLSSGANVLTF
TRBJ1-2	-	-	TRBV19	TGTGCCAGTAGTAGGCAGGGAATAAGAAGTGGCTACACCTTC	CASSRQGIRSGYTF
TRBJ1-1	-	-	TRBV19	TGTGCCAGTAGTATTAGACCCGGACACAACACTGAAGCTTTCTTT	CASSIRPGHNTEAFF
TRBJ1-3	-	-	TRBV7-9	TGTGCCAGCAGCTGGGGGTCAGTCTCTGGAAACACCATATATTTT	CASSWGSVSGNTIYF
TRBJ1-5	-	-	TRBV12-5	TGTGCTAGTGGTTTGGCCCCGAAGGAGTCGGGGACTTATAGCAATCAGCCCCAGCATTTT	CASGLAPKESGTYSNQPQHF
TRBJ2-3	-	-	TRBV9	TGTGCCAGCAGCCCCCGCGAGGGAGCCACAGATACGCAGTATTTT	CASSPREGATDTQYF
TRBJ1-2	-	-	TRBV7-9	TGTGCCAGCAGCCCCGCCGGGCGAGGATATGGCTACACCTTC	CASSPAGRGYGYTF
TRBJ1-2	-	-	TRBV6-4	TGTGCCAGCAGTGACTCGGGCAGGTTTCCCTATGGCTACACCTTC	CASSDSGRFPYGYTF
TRBJ2-7	TRBD2	-	TRBV28	TGTGCCAGCAGTTTAGGACTAGCGAGCTGGGAGCAGTACTTC	CASSLGLASWEQYF
TRBJ2-3	-	-	TRBV7-2	TGTGCCAGCAGCTACGCGGCGGGCGGTAGCACAGATACGCAGTATTTT	CASSYAAGGSTDTQYF
TRBJ2-5	TRBD1	-	TRBV27	TGTGCCAGCAGTTCCCTTGGACAGGCCCAAGAGACCCAGTACTTC	CASSSLGQAQETQYF
TRBJ1-2	-	once	TRBV14	TGTGCCAGCAGCCAACTGGCTCGCTACACCTTC	CASSQLARYTF
TRBJ1-5	TRBD1	few	TRBV27	TGTGCCAGCAGTTGGGGACAGGGCGTCAATCAGCCCCAGCATTTT	CASSWGQGVNQPQHF
TRBJ2-7	-	-	TRBV6-1	TGTGCCAGCAGTGACCGTCGTTCCTACGAGCAGTACTTC	CASSDRRSYEQYF
TRBJ1-1	TRBD1	-	TRBV4-3	TGCGCCAGCAGCCAAGTGGAGGGGGCTGGCACTGAAGCTTTCTTT	CASSQVEGAGTEAFF
TRBJ2-7	TRBD1	-	TRBV11-3	TGTGCCAGCAGCTTCGGGACAGGTTCCTACGAGCAGTACTTC	CASSFGTGSYEQYF
TRBJ1-2	-	-	TRBV7-2	TGTGCCAGCAGCGGGTTTAGGAGTGGCTACACCTTC	CASSGFRSGYTF
TRBJ2-6	-	-	TRBV7-2	TGTGCCAGCAGCCCTCGGTCGGCTGGGGCCAACGTCCTGACTTTC	CASSPRSAGANVLTF
TRBJ2-7	-	-	TRBV6-1	TGTGCCAGCAGTGGGGATCTCGTAACCTACGAGCAGTACTTC	CASSGDLVTYEQYF
TRBJ1-2	-	-	TRBV5-6	TGTGCCAGCAGCTCTTGGACAAACTATGGCTACACCTTC	CASSSWTNYGYTF
TRBJ2-1	-	-	TRBV11-2	TGTGCCAGCAGCTTCAGGGATGAGCAGTTCTTC	CASSFRDEQFF
TRBJ1-1	TRBD1	-	TRBV5-1	TGCGCCAGCAGCAGAGACAGGGGGCCCACTGAAGCTTTCTTT	CASSRDRGPTEAFF
TRBJ2-5	-	-	TRBV19	TGTGCCAGTAGTATTTCTAGTGGGGAGACCCAGTACTTC	CASSISSGETQYF
TRBJ1-6	-	once	TRBV5-5	TGTGCCAGCAGCTTGCGGGACTCCTTGGGGGCGAATAATTCACCCCTCCACTTT	CASSLRDSLGANNSPLHF
TRBJ1-2	-	-	TRBV9	TGTGCCAGCAGCGTAGAAGGGACCTATGGCTACACCTTC	CASSVEGTYGYTF
TRBJ1-5	-	-	TRBV4-2	TGTGCCAGCAGCTCTGGACGGCAGCCCCAGCATTTT	CASSSGRQPQHF
TRBJ1-3	-	-	TRBV27	TGTGCCAGCAGTTCGATAAGCGCTGGAAACACCATATATTTT	CASSSISAGNTIYF
TRBJ2-3	-	-	TRBV5-1	TGCGCCAGCAGTGTGGACAGAAACACAGATACGCAGTATTTT	CASSVDRNTDTQYF
TRBJ2-2	TRBD2	-	TRBV28	TGTGCCAGCAGTCGCGGGACTAGCGGGAACACCGGGGAGCTGTTTTTT	CASSRGTSGNTGELFF
TRBJ1-1	-	-	TRBV4-1	TGCGCCAGCAGCCAAGATCTTAACCGACACAGGGCCGGGGGGACTGAAGCTTTCTTT	CASSQDLNRHRAGGTEAFF
TRBJ1-2	TRBD1	-	TRBV6-1	TGTGCCACTTTGGGGGACAGGGTGGATCGGTATGGCTACACCTTC	CATLGDRVDRYGYTF
TRBJ1-4	-	-	TRBV7-9	TGTGCCAGCAGCTTAATCCCTCTAATCGGCGAAAAACTGTTTTTT	CASSLIPLIGEKLFF
TRBJ2-1	-	-	TRBV19	TGTGCCAGTAACCGGGGAATGAGTGAGCAGTTCTTC	CASNRGMSEQFF
TRBJ2-1	TRBD2	-	TRBV7-2	TGTGCCAGCACCTCCGGCCTAGCGGAGATCAATGAGCAGTTCTTC	CASTSGLAEINEQFF
TRBJ2-5	TRBD2	-	TRBV7-2	TGTGCCAGCAGCCGGGGACTAGGCTATGAGACCCAGTACTTC	CASSRGLGYETQYF
TRBJ2-7	TRBD1	-	TRBV10-3	TGTGCCATCAGTGCGCGGCAGGGGGCCTACGAGCAGTACTTC	CAISARQGAYEQYF
TRBJ1-2	-	-	TRBV23-1	TGCGCCAGCAGTCAATCGATCGGGACTACCCTAGCTAACTATGGCTACACCTTC	CASSQSIGTTLANYGYTF
TRBJ2-1	TRBD1	few	TRBV7-9	TGTGCCAGCAGCCGGGGACAGGGGGATGTCAATGAGCAGTTCTTC	CASSRGQGDVNEQFF
TRBJ2-3	TRBD2	-	TRBV5-6	TGTGCCAGCAGCTTGGGCGGGGGTAGCACAGATACGCAGTATTTT	CASSLGGGSTDTQYF
TRBJ1-3	TRBD1	-	TRBV5-4	TGTGCCAGCAGCCTCGGACAGGGGGGCTCTGGAAACACCATATATTTT	CASSLGQGGSGNTIYF
TRBJ1-1	-	-	TRBV18	TGTGCCAGCTCCCCTAGGGACACCTTGAACACTGAAGCTTTCTTT	CASSPRDTLNTEAFF
TRBJ1-5	TRBD1	once	TRBV7-8	TGTGCCAGCAGCTTAGGGGGGGGGACAGTAAGTCAGCCCCAGCATTTT	CASSLGGGTVSQPQHF